The 8 T cell receptor beta chains below all came from one sample that was sequenced in a study of identical twins. From the 5' RACE reads, TCRdb called clonotypes with MiXCR, one entry per CDR3 protein. This repertoire shows approximately 890,000 distinct CDR3 sequences, 9% to 15% found once; its top ten account for around 1.5%. The same data also went into a second study, on yellow fever vaccine responses in identical twins.

The specimen sequenced was PBMCs. The receptors here all came from a woman aged 18-29 years in good health.

This clonotype has just a few counts. A read error may account for a junction end that differs from germline. V gene TRBV5-1 combines with J gene TRBJ1-6; TRBD1 agrees at 11 bases. The CDR3 is 15 residues long. CDR1 SGHRS and CDR2 YFSETQ come from the germline V gene. The CDR3 nucleotides read TGCGCCAGCACCTTGAGGACAGGGGGCGATTCACCCCTCCACTTT. It codes for CASTLRTGGDSPLHF.

This clonotype was observed a few times. The chain has TRBV12-3 or TRBV12-4 and TRBJ2-3; TRBD1 matches 11 bases. This CDR3 region has 14 residues. V trimming: 8 bases; J trimming: 4 bases; junction bases outside the gene matches: 5. In DNA form, the CDR3 reads TGTGCCAGCGGGCCGGGACAGGGGGCAGATACGCAGTATTTT. Translated: CASGPGQGADTQYF.

The chain combines TRBV4-1 with TRBJ2-3; 10 positions match TRBD2. This CDR3 spans 16 amino acids. V lost 1 base to trimming and J lost 1 base; unmatched junction nucleotides: 2. Per the germline V gene, CDR1 is MGHRA and CDR2 is YSYEKL. The CDR3 DNA sequence: TGCGCCAGCAGCCAAGGGGGGACTAGCGGCACAGATACGCAGTATTTT. Its translation is CASSQGGTSGTDTQYF.

The chain joins TRBV2 to TRBJ2-2, with D perhaps TRBD1 (6 bases). The CDR3 is 16 amino acids. From germline, CDR1 is SNHLY and CDR2 FYNNEI. V was pared by 6 bases and J by 4 bases, with 18 bases between. The chain's CDR3 is CASSPGHGKGTGELFF. The CDR3 DNA is TGTGCCAGCAGCCCGGGACACGGGAAGGGCACCGGGGAGCTGTTTTTT.

This clonotype has a handful of counts. The CDR3 DNA follows: TGTGCCATACGTCGGACAGGGCTAAATCAGCCCCAGCATTTT. It is translated as CAIRRTGLNQPQHF. The chain has TRBV6-2 or TRBV6-3 and TRBJ1-5; 8 bases map to TRBD1. Germline lookup yields CDR1 MNHEY and CDR2 SVGEGT. After removal of 10 bases from V and 4 bases from J, the junction contained 9 bases not matched to a gene. CDR3 length: 14 amino acids.

This clonotype was counted between two and nine times. The chain uses TRBV20-1 and TRBJ2-1; no definite D call. V was shortened by 3 bases and J by 0 bases, with 6 bases between the two germline ends. The CDR3 runs 13 residues. In germline, CDR1 is DFQATT, CDR2 SNEGSKA (reference sequence). CDR3 protein: CSARQVSYNEQFF. In DNA, the CDR3 is TGCAGTGCTAGGCAGGTCTCCTACAATGAGCAGTTCTTC.

This clonotype has only a few counts. The chain joins TRBV27 to TRBJ2-2; possibly TRBD2 for D (7 bases). CDR1 is MNHEY and CDR2 is SMNVEV in the germline V gene (reference sequence). The V end was cut by 3 bases, the J end by 2 bases, with 13 bases between. This CDR3 region has 16 residues. CDR3 bases: TGTGCCAGCAGTTTGGTGGGGGGGCGTAACACCGGGGAGCTGTTTTTT. Its translation: CASSLVGGRNTGELFF.

The chain joins TRBV6-1 to TRBJ2-7; 7 bases line up with TRBD2. The V and J ends lost 0 bases and 4 bases, in that order; junction bases with no gene match: 9. Germline V gene lookup returns CDR1 MNHNS and CDR2 SASEGT. This CDR3 is 16 amino acids long. Written as DNA, the CDR3 is TGTGCCAGCAGTGAAGCTCCTTGGGGCGGGGGTTACGAGCAGTACGTC. Its protein product is CASSEAPWGGGYEQYV.